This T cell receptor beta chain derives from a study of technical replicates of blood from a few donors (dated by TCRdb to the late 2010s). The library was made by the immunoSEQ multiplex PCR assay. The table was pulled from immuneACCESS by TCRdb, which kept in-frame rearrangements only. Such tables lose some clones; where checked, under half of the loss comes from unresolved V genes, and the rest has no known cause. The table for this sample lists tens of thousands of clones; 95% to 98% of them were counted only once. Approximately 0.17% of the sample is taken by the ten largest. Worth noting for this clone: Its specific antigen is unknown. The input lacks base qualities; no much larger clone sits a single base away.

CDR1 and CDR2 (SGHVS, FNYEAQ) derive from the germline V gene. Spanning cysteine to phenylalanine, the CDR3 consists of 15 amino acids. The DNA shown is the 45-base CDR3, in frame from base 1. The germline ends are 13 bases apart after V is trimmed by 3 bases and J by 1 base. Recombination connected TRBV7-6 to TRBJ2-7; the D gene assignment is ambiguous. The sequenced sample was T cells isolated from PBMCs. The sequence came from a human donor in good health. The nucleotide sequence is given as TGTGCCAGCAGCTTTTCCGGTGCGTATTCCTACGAGCAGTACTTC. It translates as CASSFSGAYSYEQYF.